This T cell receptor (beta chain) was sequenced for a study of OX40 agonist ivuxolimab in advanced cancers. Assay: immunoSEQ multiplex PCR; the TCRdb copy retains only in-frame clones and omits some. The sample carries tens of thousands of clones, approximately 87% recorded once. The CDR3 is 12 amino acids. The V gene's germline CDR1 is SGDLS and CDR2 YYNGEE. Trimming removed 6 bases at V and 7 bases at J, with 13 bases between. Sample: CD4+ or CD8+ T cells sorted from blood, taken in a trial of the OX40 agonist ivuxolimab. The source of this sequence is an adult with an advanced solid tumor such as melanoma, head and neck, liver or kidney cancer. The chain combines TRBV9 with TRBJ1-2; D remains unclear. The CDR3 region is CASTSRAGGYTF. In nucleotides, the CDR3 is TGTGCCAGCACCTCCAGAGCCGGTGGCTACACCTTC.